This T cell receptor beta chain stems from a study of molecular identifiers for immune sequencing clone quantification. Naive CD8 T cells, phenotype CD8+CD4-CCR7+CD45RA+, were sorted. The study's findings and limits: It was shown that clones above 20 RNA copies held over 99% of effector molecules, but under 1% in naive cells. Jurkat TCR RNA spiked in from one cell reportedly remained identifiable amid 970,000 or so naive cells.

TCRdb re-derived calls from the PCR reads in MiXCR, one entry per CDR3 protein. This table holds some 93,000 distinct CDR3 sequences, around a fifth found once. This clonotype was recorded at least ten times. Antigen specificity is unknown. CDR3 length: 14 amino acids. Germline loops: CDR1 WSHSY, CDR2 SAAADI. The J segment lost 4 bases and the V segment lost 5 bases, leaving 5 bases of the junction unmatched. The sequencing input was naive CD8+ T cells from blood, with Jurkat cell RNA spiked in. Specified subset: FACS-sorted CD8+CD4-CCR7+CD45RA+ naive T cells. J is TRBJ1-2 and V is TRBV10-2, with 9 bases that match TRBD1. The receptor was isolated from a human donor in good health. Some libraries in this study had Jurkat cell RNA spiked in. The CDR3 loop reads CASSTGGRSYGYTF. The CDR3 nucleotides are TGCGCCAGCAGTACAGGGGGCAGAAGCTATGGCTACACCTTC.